These 4 T cell receptor beta chains came from one sample sequenced in a study of T cell clonality in common variable immunodeficiency. TCRdb keeps only in-frame clones here, not all; method: immunoSEQ multiplex PCR. The sample totals over 15,000 clones; its top ten clones hold roughly 4.4%. The study's findings and limits: Reportedly, TCR beta sequences from common variable immunodeficiency showed fewer deletions and N-nucleotide insertions.

Which antigens these TCRs recognize remains unknown. The sequenced material came from peripheral blood mononuclear cells. The source of these receptors is a human donor with common variable immunodeficiency.

As to this clone: The read terminates 3 residues ahead of where the CDR3 ends, so the germline J gene completes it. The chain combines TRBV7-6 with TRBJ2-5, with a possible D match to TRBD1 (6 bases). CDR1 is SGHVS, CDR2 FNYEAQ, per germline. V was shortened by 0 bases and J by 5 bases, with 16 bases between the two germline ends. This CDR3 is 16 amino acids long. CDR3 DNA (partial): TGTGCCAGCAGCTTAGCGCGCAGGGGTGTAGAGGAGACC. Protein: CASSLARRGVEET. The whole CDR3 protein reads CASSLARRGVEETQYF.

CDR3 DNA, as far as it was read: TGTGCCAGTAGTTCATTCCCCGGGCCC. Its protein is CASSSFPGP. The whole CDR3 sequence is CASSSFPGPQHF. The gene calls are TRBV19 and TRBJ1-5; no definite D call. The read ends 3 residues early relative to the CDR3; the germline J gene fills the gap. Per germline, CDR1 LNHDA and CDR2 SQIVND (reference sequence). The CDR3 runs to 12 residues. Trimming cost V 5 bases and J 9 bases, with 11 bases left between them.

For this clone: The read stops 3 residues short of the end of the CDR3; the missing end is completed from the germline J gene. The rearrangement links TRBV19 to TRBJ2-1; D not certain. V lost 3 bases and J lost 7, with 16 bases in between. Germline V gene sequence: CDR1 LNHDA, CDR2 SQIVND (reference sequence). This CDR3 contains 15 residues. Partial CDR3 DNA: TGTGCCAGTAGTATTGACGGAGAAGGGTGGAATGAG. Amino acids: CASSIDGEGWNE. The CDR3 as a whole reads CASSIDGEGWNEQFF.

As for this clone: The read terminates 3 residues before the CDR3 end, so the remaining end is supplied by the germline J gene. The V and J genes are TRBV19 and TRBJ1-4, with D possibly being TRBD1 (5 bases). CDR1 is LNHDA and CDR2 is SQIVND in the germline V gene (reference sequence). The CDR3 is 17 residues long. Trimming took 3 bases from V and 4 from J, leaving 18 bases between them. CDR3 DNA (partial): TGTGCCAGTAGTATCCGCTGGGACTACCCAATTAATGAAAAA. It yields the protein CASSIRWDYPINEK. From start to end, the CDR3 is CASSIRWDYPINEKLFF.